Shown below are 24 T cell receptor beta chains from a single sample sequenced in a study of follicular helper T cells after annual influenza vaccination. Clones were read by immunoSEQ multiplex PCR, and TCRdb kept only the in-frame ones, dropping some. The top ten clones hold approximately 1.4% of a sample with around 15,000 clones, approximately 84% of them seen once. This sample's time point: 2014-2015 season, 7 days after vaccination. The sequencing used CXCR5+ CD38- circulating T follicular helper cells from blood, collected 7 days after influenza vaccination. Subset indicated: circulating Tfh, non-naive CD4+CXCR5+PD-1+ (ICOS+CD38+ or ICOS-CD38-). These TCRs come from an adult who received the influenza vaccine.

This chain uses TRBV5-1 with TRBJ2-2; TRBD1 might be the D (6 bases). In germline, CDR1 is SGHRS, CDR2 YFSETQ. Trimming removed 0 bases from V and 4 bases from J, with 7 bases in between. CDR3 length: 14 amino acids. CDR3 sequence reads: CASSLGGLTGELFF. In nucleotides, the CDR3 is TGCGCCAGCAGCTTGGGGGGGCTCACCGGGGAGCTGTTTTTT. Together with reference TRBV5-1 and TRBJ2-2, the CDR3 gives the full variable domain: KAGVTQTPRYLIKTRGQQVTLSCSPISGHRSVSWYQQTPGQGLQFLFEYFSETQRNKGNFPGRFSGRQFSNSRSEMNVSTLELGDSALYLCASSLGGLTGELFFGEGSRLTVL.

This clone showed up just once. J is TRBJ2-3 and V is TRBV6-1; 8 bases map to TRBD1. Germline loops: CDR1 MNHNS, CDR2 SASEGT. The CDR3 has 15 residues. Trimming took 3 bases from V and 7 from J; bases not matched to a gene: 9. CDR3 amino acids: CASSELTGAGNTQYF. CDR3 in DNA: TGTGCCAGCAGTGAGTTGACAGGGGCCGGCAATACGCAGTATTTT.

The J gene is TRBJ1-4, the V gene TRBV4-2, with unresolved D. V was pared by 1 base and J by 7 bases, with 10 bases between. The CDR3 is 14 residues long. The V gene's germline CDR1 is LGHNA and CDR2 YNFKEQ. The CDR3 region has the DNA TGTGCCAGCAGCCAAGGGGGAGTTGGTGAAAAACTGTTTTTT. The encoded protein is CASSQGGVGEKLFF.

The V gene is TRBV19, the J gene TRBJ2-1; a possible D gene is TRBD2 (6 bases). This CDR3 spans 13 amino acids. Trimming left V 5 bases short and J 8 bases short, with 13 bases between. CDR1 and CDR2 from the germline V gene are LNHDA and SQIVND (reference sequence). CDR3 bases: TGTGCCAGTAGTGGCCAAGGGGAGGATGAGCAGTTCTTC. Translating gives CASSGQGEDEQFF.

This clone is a singleton in its sample. The chain links TRBV5-1 to TRBJ1-1; D is unclear. In germline, CDR1 is SGHRS, CDR2 YFSETQ. The V gene lost 1 base and the J gene lost 2 bases, with 6 bases spanning the gap. The CDR3 sequence is 13 residues long. DNA for the CDR3: TGCGCCAGCAGCTTGAATTTAAACACTGAAGCTTTCTTT. Amino acids: CASSLNLNTEAFF.

The rearrangement uses TRBV19 and TRBJ1-5; D may be TRBD1 (5 bases). The CDR3 is 16 residues long. Germline V gene lookup returns CDR1 LNHDA and CDR2 SQIVND (reference sequence). The germline V and J ends were trimmed by 4 bases and 9 bases, with 22 bases remaining between them. As DNA, the CDR3 is TGTGCCAGTAGTAGTCAGGGCGCCATTGGAGTTCCGCCCCAGCATTTT. Its protein is CASSSQGAIGVPPQHF.

The CDR3 bases are TGCGCCAGCAGCTTGGCCGTAGGGAGTATGAACACTGAAGCTTTCTTT. Its protein is CASSLAVGSMNTEAFF. The chain carries TRBV5-1 and TRBJ1-1; D gene unclear. V was shortened by 0 bases and J by 0 bases, with 12 bases between the two germline ends. Germline V CDR1 and CDR2: SGHRS, YFSETQ. This CDR3 contains 16 residues.

This chain links TRBV9 with TRBJ2-3, with 8 positions matching TRBD2. V gave up 3 bases and J gave up 4 bases; unmatched junction bases: 13. The germline V gene encodes CDR1 SGDLS and CDR2 YYNGEE. The length of the CDR3 is 17 residues. The CDR3: CASSEPWGSGRPDTQYF. For the CDR3, the DNA is TGTGCCAGCAGCGAGCCCTGGGGGAGCGGGAGACCAGATACGCAGTATTTT.

The chain uses TRBV10-3 and TRBJ2-7; 11 positions agree with TRBD2. Germline lookup yields CDR1 ENHRY and CDR2 SYGVKD. The CDR3 contains 14 residues. V was clipped by 6 bases and J by 3 bases; unmatched bases: 4. CDR3 sequence: CAIRKTSGDYEQYF. CDR3 DNA: TGTGCCATCAGGAAGACTAGCGGGGACTACGAGCAGTACTTC.

The genes are TRBV2 and TRBJ2-2; 7 bases are a match to TRBD1. The ends lost 6 bases at V and 3 bases at J; junction bases unmatched: 4. CDR1 and CDR2 (germline): SNHLY, FYNNEI. This CDR3 has 14 amino acids. The CDR3 coding sequence is TGTGCCAGCAGGGGACAGATAGACACCGGGGAGCTGTTTTTT. The encoded protein is CASRGQIDTGELFF.

The V and J genes are TRBV29-1 and TRBJ1-2; D might be TRBD1 (6 bases). CDR3 length equals 13 residues. Per germline, CDR1 SQVTM and CDR2 ANQGSEA. Trimming shortened V by 4 bases and J by 4 bases, and 13 bases separated the two germline ends. CDR3 sequence: CSVGRGTTYGYTF. For the CDR3, the DNA is TGCAGCGTTGGCAGAGGGACAACCTATGGCTACACCTTC.

The chain has TRBV5-5 and TRBJ1-5; D may be TRBD1 (6 bases). Germline V gene sequence: CDR1 SGHKS, CDR2 YYEKEE (reference sequence). V lost 2 bases and J lost 6, with 9 bases in between. This CDR3 spans 13 amino acids. In DNA, the CDR3 is TGTGCCAGCAGCTTTACAGGGTTTCAGCCCCAGCATTTT. Its protein is CASSFTGFQPQHF.

The rearrangement links TRBV11-1 to TRBJ2-6; TRBD2 might be the D (6 bases). CDR1 and CDR2 from the germline V gene are SGHAT and FQDESV (reference sequence). This CDR3 has 16 residues. Trimming pared 8 bases from V and 0 bases from J, leaving 14 bases between. The CDR3 coding sequence is TGTGCCAGCCCTCGTTGGGAGGTCTCTGGGGCCAACGTCCTGACTTTC. It is translated as CASPRWEVSGANVLTF. The full variable domain, completed using reference TRBV11-1 and TRBJ2-6, is EAEVAQSPRYKITEKSQAVAFWCDPISGHATLYWYRQILGQGPELLVQFQDESVVDDSQLPKDRFSAERLKGVDSTLKIQPAELGDSAMYLCASPRWEVSGANVLTFGAGSRLTVL.

The gene calls are TRBV10-2 and TRBJ1-2; D possibly corresponds to TRBD1 (6 bases). The CDR3 runs 13 residues. The V and J ends lost 8 bases and 8 bases respectively, with 18 bases between them. CDR1 is WSHSY, CDR2 SAAADI, per germline. The CDR3 loop is CASWDTAGGGYTF. CDR3 nucleotides: TGCGCCAGCTGGGACACGGCCGGAGGAGGCTACACCTTC.

This chain links TRBV7-6 with TRBJ2-5; unclear D gene. V lost 5 bases, J lost 5 bases, and 15 bases lay in between. The CDR3 has 14 amino acids. Per germline, CDR1 SGHVS and CDR2 FNYEAQ. The chain's CDR3 is CASSPRITAETQYF. In DNA form, the CDR3 reads TGTGCCAGCAGCCCTCGGATTACAGCCGAGACCCAGTACTTC.

The chain joins TRBV11-2 to TRBJ2-5; perhaps TRBD2 as D (5 bases). CDR1 and CDR2 from the germline V gene are SGHAT and FQNNGV. The V end lost 5 bases, the J end lost 2 bases, and 12 bases lay between the germline ends. The CDR3 has 14 residues. The CDR3 nucleotides are TGTGCCAGCAGCCGCATCCGGGGTCAAGAGACCCAGTACTTC. This gives the protein CASSRIRGQETQYF.

The chain combines TRBV6-5 with TRBJ2-3; 9 positions agree with TRBD2. This CDR3 comprises 16 residues. After removal of 4 bases from V and 5 bases from J, the junction contained 10 bases not matched to a gene. From germline, CDR1 is MNHEY and CDR2 SVGAGI. For the CDR3, the DNA is TGTGCCAGCAGTTTACTAGCGGGCAAAGAAGTAGATACGCAGTATTTT. Its translation is CASSLLAGKEVDTQYF.

V gene TRBV6-6 combines with J gene TRBJ1-2; TRBD1 is a possible D gene (6 bases). Germline V gives CDR1 MNHNY, CDR2 SVGAGI (reference sequence). Between the trimmed V and J ends, which lost 5 bases and 4 bases, there was a span of 11 bases. This CDR3 is 13 amino acids long. The CDR3 reads CASSRDIGYGYTF. The CDR3 bases are TGTGCCAGCAGTAGGGACATCGGCTATGGCTACACCTTC.

The chain couples TRBV14 to TRBJ1-5; a possible D gene is TRBD1 (6 bases). Germline CDR1 and CDR2: SGHDN and FVKESK. V shed 4 bases and J shed 3 bases, with 13 bases lying between them. There are 15 residues in the CDR3. The chain's CDR3 is CASSPGGQHNQPQHF. The CDR3 nucleotides are TGTGCCAGCAGCCCTGGTGGACAGCACAATCAGCCCCAGCATTTT.

This clone came up a few times. The rearrangement joins TRBV2 to TRBJ2-5; 7 bases map to TRBD1. V was pared by 4 bases and J by 0 bases, with 5 bases of the junction left unmatched. This CDR3 region has 15 residues. CDR1 and CDR2 from the germline V gene are SNHLY and FYNNEI. The CDR3 loop reads CASSAWGTDQETQYF. The CDR3 coding sequence is TGTGCCAGCAGTGCATGGGGGACAGACCAAGAGACCCAGTACTTC.

This chain links TRBV10-2 with TRBJ2-1, with TRBD2 as a possible D gene (6 bases). This CDR3 contains 13 residues. Germline loops: CDR1 WSHSY, CDR2 SAAADI. Trimming pared 6 bases from V and 9 bases from J, leaving 15 bases between. This CDR3 is CASSTLVGGEQFF. The CDR3 nucleotides read TGCGCCAGCAGCACACTGGTGGGGGGTGAGCAGTTCTTC.

The genes are TRBV5-1 and TRBJ2-5; D gene ambiguous. Looked up from germline, CDR1 is SGHRS and CDR2 is YFSETQ. Trimming shortened V by 0 bases and J by 5 bases, and 11 bases separated the two germline ends. The CDR3 loop spans 14 amino acids. The CDR3 DNA sequence: TGCGCCAGCAGCTTGGGGCTTAGCCAGGAGACCCAGTACTTC. It encodes CASSLGLSQETQYF. Full variable domain (missing parts from reference TRBV5-1 and TRBJ2-5): KAGVTQTPRYLIKTRGQQVTLSCSPISGHRSVSWYQQTPGQGLQFLFEYFSETQRNKGNFPGRFSGRQFSNSRSEMNVSTLELGDSALYLCASSLGLSQETQYFGPGTRLLVL.

This rearrangement joins TRBV11-2 to TRBJ1-1, with D possibly TRBD1 on 5 matching bases. The CDR3 consists of 15 residues. Trimming pared 5 bases from V and 11 bases from J, leaving 24 bases between. From germline, CDR1 is SGHAT and CDR2 FQNNGV. CDR3 DNA: TGTGCCAGCAGCCACCTCGGGGGGTGGGCCAGGGCGGCTTTCTTT. It is translated as CASSHLGGWARAAFF.

The rearrangement joins TRBV12-5 to TRBJ2-5; a possible D gene is TRBD1 (5 bases). Trimming left V 1 base short and J 2 bases short, with 5 bases between. The CDR3 covers 13 residues. CDR1 and CDR2 from the germline V gene are LGHNT and FRNRAP. The CDR3: CASGLGQQETQYF. In DNA form, the CDR3 reads TGTGCTAGTGGTTTGGGACAGCAAGAGACCCAGTACTTC.